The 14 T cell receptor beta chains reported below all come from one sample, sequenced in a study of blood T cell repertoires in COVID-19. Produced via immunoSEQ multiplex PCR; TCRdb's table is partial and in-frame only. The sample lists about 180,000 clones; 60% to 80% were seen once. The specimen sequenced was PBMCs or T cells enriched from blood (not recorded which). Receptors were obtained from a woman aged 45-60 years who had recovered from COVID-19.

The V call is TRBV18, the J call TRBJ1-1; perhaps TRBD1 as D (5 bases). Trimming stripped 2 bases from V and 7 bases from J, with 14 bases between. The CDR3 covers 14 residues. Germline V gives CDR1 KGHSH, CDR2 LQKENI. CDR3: CASSPIQGQVEAFF. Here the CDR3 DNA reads TGTGCCAGCTCACCAATCCAGGGTCAGGTTGAAGCTTTCTTT.

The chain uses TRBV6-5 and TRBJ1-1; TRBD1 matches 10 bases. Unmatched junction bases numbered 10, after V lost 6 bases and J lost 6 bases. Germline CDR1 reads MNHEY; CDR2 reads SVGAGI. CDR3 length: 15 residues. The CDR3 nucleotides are TGTGCCAGCAGGGAGGGGACAGGGGTGATGGCTGAAGCTTTCTTT. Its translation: CASREGTGVMAEAFF.

The CDR3 region has the DNA TGTGCCAGCAGCCCGTTTGTCTTCTCGTCGACTAATGAAAAACTGTTTTTT. Translating gives CASSPFVFSSTNEKLFF. V usage is TRBV5-5 and J usage is TRBJ1-4, with D uncertain. Trimming took off 4 bases at V and 2 bases at J, with 18 bases between the two ends. This CDR3 comprises 17 residues. The germline V gene has CDR1 SGHKS and CDR2 YYEKEE (reference sequence).

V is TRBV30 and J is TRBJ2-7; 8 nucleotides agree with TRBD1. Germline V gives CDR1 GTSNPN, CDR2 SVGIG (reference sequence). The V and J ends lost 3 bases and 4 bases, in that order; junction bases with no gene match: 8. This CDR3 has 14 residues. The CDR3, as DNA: TGTGCCTGGAGGATGACAGGGGCAACTTACGAGCAGTACTTC. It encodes CAWRMTGATYEQYF.

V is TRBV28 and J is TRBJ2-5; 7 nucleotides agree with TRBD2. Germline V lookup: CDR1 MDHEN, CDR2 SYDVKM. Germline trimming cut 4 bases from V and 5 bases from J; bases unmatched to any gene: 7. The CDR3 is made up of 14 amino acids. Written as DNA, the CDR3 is TGTGCCAGCAGTTCCCACAGACTAGCCGAGACCCAGTACTTC. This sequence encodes CASSSHRLAETQYF. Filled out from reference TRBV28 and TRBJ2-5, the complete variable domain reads DVKVTQSSRYLVKRTGEKVFLECVQDMDHENMFWYRQDPGLGLRLIYFSYDVKMKEKGDIPEGYSVSREKKERFSLILESASTNQTSMYLCASSSHRLAETQYFGPGTRLLVL.

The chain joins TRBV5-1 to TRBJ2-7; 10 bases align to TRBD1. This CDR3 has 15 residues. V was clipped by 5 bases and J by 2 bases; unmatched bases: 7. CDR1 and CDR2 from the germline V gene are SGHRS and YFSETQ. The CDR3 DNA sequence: TGCGCCAGCAGACACGGGACAGGGGACGCCTACGAGCAGTACTTC. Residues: CASRHGTGDAYEQYF.

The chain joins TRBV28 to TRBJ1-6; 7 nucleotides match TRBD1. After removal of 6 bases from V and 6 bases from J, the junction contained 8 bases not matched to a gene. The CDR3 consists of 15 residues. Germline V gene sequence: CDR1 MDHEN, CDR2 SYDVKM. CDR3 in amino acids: CASSLLGTANSPLHF. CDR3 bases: TGTGCCAGCAGCCTCCTGGGGACAGCTAATTCACCCCTCCACTTT.

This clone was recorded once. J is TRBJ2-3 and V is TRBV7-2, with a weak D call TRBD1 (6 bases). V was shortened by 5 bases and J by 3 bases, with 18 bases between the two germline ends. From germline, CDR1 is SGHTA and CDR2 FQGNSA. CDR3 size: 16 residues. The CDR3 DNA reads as TGTGCCAGCAGCCTGAAGACAGGTTTAAAGACAGATACGCAGTATTTT. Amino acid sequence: CASSLKTGLKTDTQYF.

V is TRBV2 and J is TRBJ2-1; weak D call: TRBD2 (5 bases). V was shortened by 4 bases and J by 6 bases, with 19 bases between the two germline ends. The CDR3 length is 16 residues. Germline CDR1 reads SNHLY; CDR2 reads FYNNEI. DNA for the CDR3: TGTGCCAGCAGTGCGTTCGAGCGGTCGGGGTTCAATGAGCAGTTCTTC. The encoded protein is CASSAFERSGFNEQFF.

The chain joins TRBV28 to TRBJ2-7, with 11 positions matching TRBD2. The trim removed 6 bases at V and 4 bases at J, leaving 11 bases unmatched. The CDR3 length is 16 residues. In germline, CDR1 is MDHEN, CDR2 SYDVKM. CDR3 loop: CASRHRSLAGGYEQYF. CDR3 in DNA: TGTGCCAGCAGGCACCGGTCGCTAGCGGGAGGATACGAGCAGTACTTC.

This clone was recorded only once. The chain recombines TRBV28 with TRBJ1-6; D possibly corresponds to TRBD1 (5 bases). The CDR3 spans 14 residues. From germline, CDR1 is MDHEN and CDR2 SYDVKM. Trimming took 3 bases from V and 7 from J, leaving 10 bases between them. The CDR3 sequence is CASSFSTGNSPLHF. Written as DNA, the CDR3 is TGTGCCAGCAGTTTTAGCACAGGCAATTCACCCCTCCACTTT.

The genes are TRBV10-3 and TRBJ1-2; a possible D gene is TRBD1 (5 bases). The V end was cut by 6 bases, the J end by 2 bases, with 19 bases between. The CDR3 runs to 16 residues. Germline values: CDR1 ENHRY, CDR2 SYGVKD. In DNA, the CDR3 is TGTGCCATCAGCGCGACAGAACCAGTAAAAAACTATGGCTACACCTTC. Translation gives CAISATEPVKNYGYTF.

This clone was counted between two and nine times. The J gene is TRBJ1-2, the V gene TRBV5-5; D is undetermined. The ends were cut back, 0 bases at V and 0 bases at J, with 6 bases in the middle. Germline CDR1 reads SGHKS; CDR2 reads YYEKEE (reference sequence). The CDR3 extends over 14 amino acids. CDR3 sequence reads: CASSLASPNYGYTF. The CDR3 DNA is TGTGCCAGCAGCTTGGCGTCCCCTAACTATGGCTACACCTTC.

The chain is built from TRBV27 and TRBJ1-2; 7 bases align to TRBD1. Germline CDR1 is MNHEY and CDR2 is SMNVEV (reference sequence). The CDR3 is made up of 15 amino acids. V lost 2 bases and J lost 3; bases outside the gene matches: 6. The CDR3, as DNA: TGTGCCAGCAGTTTAAAGGGGGCGGACTACTATGGCTACACCTTC. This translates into CASSLKGADYYGYTF.